Shown below are 27 T cell receptor beta chains from a single sample sequenced in a study of beta chain features in type 1 diabetes. The study reverse transcribed the entire isolated RNA, so it sequenced expressed TCRB transcripts. Here immunoSEQ multiplex PCR was the method, and the copy in TCRdb shows in-frame clones only, minus some. The sample has around 150,000 clones; about 9% are singletons. The antigens for these receptors are not known. General observations from the study: Researchers report that Type 1 diabetes patients had moderately but significantly shorter TCRB CDR3s across all four CD4+ subsets.

The specimen sequenced was central memory CD4+ T cells from blood. These receptors were obtained from a woman in her late teens or twenties with type 1 diabetes.

This clone showed up just a few times. The chain uses TRBV5-1 and TRBJ2-7, with 7 nucleotides matching TRBD1. The CDR3 totals 15 residues. Germline V gene data show CDR1 as SGHRS and CDR2 as YFSETQ. The J segment lost 0 bases and the V segment lost 4 bases, leaving 7 bases of the junction unmatched. Here the CDR3 reads CASSRGQMTSYEQYF. CDR3 bases: TGCGCCAGCAGCCGGGGACAGATGACCTCCTACGAGCAGTACTTC.

This clone was seen more than once but under ten times. The V gene is TRBV19, the J gene TRBJ1-2; 7 nucleotides line up with TRBD1. V gave up 6 bases and J gave up 0 bases; unmatched junction bases: 1. Germline CDR1 is LNHDA and CDR2 is SQIVND (reference sequence). The CDR3 is 13 residues long. The CDR3 loop reads CASSGQANYGYTF. The CDR3 nucleotides are TGTGCCAGTAGCGGACAGGCTAACTATGGCTACACCTTC.

CDR3 bases: TGTGCCAGCAGCTTGCTAATGACAGGGGCTTACAATCAGCCCCAGCATTTT. This sequence encodes CASSLLMTGAYNQPQHF. The rearrangement links TRBV7-8 to TRBJ1-5; 8 bases match TRBD1. The CDR3 is 17 residues long. The V segment lost 3 bases and the J segment 3 bases; nucleotides outside the gene matches: 10. The V gene's germline CDR1 is SGHVS and CDR2 FQNEAQ.

This clone was seen more than once but under ten times. The CDR3 reads CASSLDTIANGELFF. The CDR3 nucleotides are TGTGCCAGCAGCTTGGATACCATAGCCAATGGGGAGCTGTTTTTT. The chain joins TRBV5-4 to TRBJ2-2; D is unresolved. Germline-derived CDR1 and CDR2 are SGHNT and YYREEE (reference sequence). Trimming removed 0 bases from V and 8 bases from J, with 14 bases in between. This CDR3 comprises 15 residues.

The chain joins TRBV7-9 to TRBJ2-3; TRBD1 might be the D (5 bases). Trimming shortened V by 8 bases and J by 2 bases, and 11 bases separated the two germline ends. Germline V CDR1 and CDR2: SEHNR, FQNEAQ (reference sequence). The CDR3 is 13 residues long. The CDR3 DNA reads as TGTGCCAGCGGCGGACACCTCACAGATACGCAGTATTTT. It is translated as CASGGHLTDTQYF.

V is TRBV18 and J is TRBJ2-7, with 10 nucleotides matching TRBD1. V shed 1 base and J 6 bases; nucleotides not matched to a gene: 6. Germline lookup yields CDR1 KGHSH and CDR2 LQKENI. The CDR3 contains 15 residues. CDR3 in amino acids: CASSPRTGGDSEQYF. In DNA form, the CDR3 reads TGTGCCAGCTCACCACGGACAGGGGGAGATTCCGAGCAGTACTTC.

The chain recombines TRBV27 with TRBJ1-2; 11 nucleotides line up with TRBD1. J was trimmed by 10 bases and V by 6 bases; bases with no gene match: 10. This CDR3 has 14 amino acids. Germline-derived CDR1 and CDR2 are MNHEY and SMNVEV (reference sequence). CDR3 sequence reads: CASSPAGTGGTYTF. The CDR3, as DNA: TGTGCCAGCAGCCCAGCGGGGACAGGGGGAACCTACACCTTC.

This clone was seen more than once but under ten times. The chain uses TRBV2 and TRBJ2-3, with TRBD2 identical over 7 bases. In germline, CDR1 is SNHLY, CDR2 FYNNEI. The V segment lost 6 bases and the J segment 2 bases; nucleotides outside the gene matches: 2. The CDR3 is 13 amino acids. CDR3: CASRTSLTDTQYF. The CDR3 DNA reads TGTGCCAGCAGGACTAGCCTCACAGATACGCAGTATTTT.

The CDR3 coding sequence is TGTGCCAGCAGGACAGGACAGTGGGACTACGAGCAGTACTTC. Protein product: CASRTGQWDYEQYF. The chain is built from TRBV2 and TRBJ2-7, with D possibly being TRBD1 (6 bases). Germline CDR1 SNHLY, CDR2 FYNNEI. The V end was cut by 6 bases, the J end by 3 bases, with 15 bases between. The CDR3 spans 14 residues.

The gene calls are TRBV10-3 and TRBJ2-3; 8 bases line up with TRBD1. The CDR3 loop spans 14 amino acids. The germline V gene encodes CDR1 ENHRY and CDR2 SYGVKD. With V trimmed by 10 bases and J by 11 bases, 17 bases remained unmatched. The CDR3 is CASLQGVGPGEQYF. The DNA of the CDR3 is TGTGCCAGCCTACAGGGGGTTGGCCCGGGGGAGCAGTATTTT.

The genes are TRBV11-3 and TRBJ2-1; D might be TRBD1 (5 bases). Germline CDR1 is SGHNT and CDR2 is YENEEA. The V gene lost 4 bases and the J gene lost 6 bases, with 19 bases spanning the gap. The CDR3 covers 16 residues. The CDR3 is CASSWGSYGRPNEQFF. The CDR3 DNA sequence: TGTGCCAGCAGCTGGGGCAGCTATGGTCGGCCCAATGAGCAGTTCTTC.

The table lists this clone with a few counts. V usage is TRBV4-3 and J usage is TRBJ1-6; D remains unclear. The germline gives CDR1 LGHNA, CDR2 YSLEER. Between the trimmed V and J ends, which lost 5 bases and 10 bases, there was a span of 12 bases. The CDR3 contains 13 residues. DNA for the CDR3: TGCGCCAGCAGCGGGCAAGTTGACTCACCCCTCCACTTT. Residues: CASSGQVDSPLHF.

V and J are TRBV9 and TRBJ1-3; unclear D gene. The ends were cut back, 2 bases at V and 2 bases at J, with 8 bases in the middle. The CDR3 has 14 residues. In germline, CDR1 is SGDLS, CDR2 YYNGEE. The CDR3 region has the DNA TGTGCCAGCAGCGTTGAGGCTACTGGAAACACCATATATTTT. As protein: CASSVEATGNTIYF.

This clone was seen a handful of times. This chain uses TRBV7-9 with TRBJ1-1; TRBD1 matches 8 bases. The CDR3 is 15 amino acids. CDR1 is SEHNR and CDR2 is FQNEAQ in the germline V gene (reference sequence). With 5 bases clipped from V and 4 bases from J, the junction kept 9 bases outside the gene matches. CDR3 nucleotides: TGTGCCAGCAGCACCACAGACAGGGGCGGCACTGAAGCTTTCTTT. Protein product: CASSTTDRGGTEAFF.

The table lists this clone with a count of one. The rearrangement links TRBV11-2 to TRBJ2-7, with 9 bases that match TRBD1. The V segment lost 3 bases and the J segment 11 bases; nucleotides outside the gene matches: 11. Per germline, CDR1 SGHAT and CDR2 FQNNGV. The CDR3 length is 14 residues. DNA of the CDR3: TGTGCCAGCAGCTTGGGGAGACAGGGGGGCAGCAAGTACTTC. Its translation is CASSLGRQGGSKYF.

The chain uses TRBV7-2 and TRBJ2-5, with 9 bases aligning to TRBD2. J lost 4 bases, V lost 5 bases, and 11 bases had no gene match. The CDR3 covers 16 residues. Per germline, CDR1 SGHTA and CDR2 FQGNSA. CDR3 protein: CASSQTGGAGGETQYF. Here the CDR3 DNA reads TGTGCCAGCAGCCAAACGGGTGGAGCGGGAGGAGAGACCCAGTACTTC.

The chain employs TRBV18 and TRBJ1-1, with 7 bases aligning to TRBD1. The CDR3 has 16 amino acids. The junction had 8 bases not matched to a gene; V was cut back by 1 base and J by 3 bases. Per germline, CDR1 KGHSH and CDR2 LQKENI. CDR3 protein: CASSPRGTDVYTEAFF. The CDR3, as DNA: TGTGCCAGCTCACCACGGGGGACAGACGTATACACTGAAGCTTTCTTT.

V usage is TRBV9 and J usage is TRBJ2-1; TRBD2 agrees at 9 bases. The CDR3 loop spans 16 amino acids. Trimming removed 2 bases from V and 5 bases from J; junction bases left unmatched: 8. CDR1 SGDLS and CDR2 YYNGEE come from the germline V gene. CDR3 nucleotides: TGTGCCAGCAGCGTCGGGATGCGGGGGGGTCACAATGAGCAGTTCTTC. Its protein is CASSVGMRGGHNEQFF.

This sequence joins TRBV15 and TRBJ2-7, with TRBD1 matching 7 bases. CDR3 length: 14 amino acids. Germline V gene data show CDR1 as LNHNV and CDR2 as YYDKDF (reference sequence). The ends lost 5 bases at V and 4 bases at J; junction bases unmatched: 8. CDR3: CATSSGTVQYEQYF. The DNA of the CDR3 is TGTGCCACCAGCTCCGGGACAGTGCAGTACGAGCAGTACTTC.

The rearrangement links TRBV7-8 to TRBJ1-2, with TRBD1 matching 8 bases. The CDR3 sequence is 14 residues long. The germline V gene encodes CDR1 SGHVS and CDR2 FQNEAQ. Unmatched junction bases numbered 4, after V lost 2 bases and J lost 5 bases. CDR3 residues: CASSLSDRGYGYTF. CDR3 nucleotide sequence: TGTGCCAGCAGCTTATCTGACAGGGGTTATGGCTACACCTTC.

V usage is TRBV4-3 and J usage is TRBJ2-2; 9 bases line up with TRBD1. Germline V lookup: CDR1 LGHNA, CDR2 YSLEER. The CDR3 has 15 residues. Losses at the gene ends were 4 bases for V and 4 bases for J; bases not matched to a gene: 4. Written as DNA, the CDR3 is TGCGCCAGCAGCCCCGGGACAGGGAGCACCGGGGAGCTGTTTTTT. Protein product: CASSPGTGSTGELFF.

The chain is built from TRBV10-2 and TRBJ2-2; 9 bases agree with TRBD2. This CDR3 has 15 residues. The trim removed 8 bases at V and 1 base at J, leaving 5 bases unmatched. Germline V gene sequence: CDR1 WSHSY, CDR2 SAAADI. The CDR3 DNA reads TGCGCCAGCGTTCTAGCGGGGATGAACACCGGGGAGCTGTTTTTT. Translation gives CASVLAGMNTGELFF.

This clone showed up just a few times. The V gene is TRBV5-1, the J gene TRBJ2-3; D gene ambiguous. Trimming removed 0 bases at V and 4 bases at J, with 9 bases between. CDR1 SGHRS and CDR2 YFSETQ come from the germline V gene. This CDR3 has 14 amino acids. Written as DNA, the CDR3 is TGCGCCAGCAGCTTGGGTCCTAGTCCAGATACGCAGTATTTT. Translating it yields CASSLGPSPDTQYF.

The chain is built from TRBV11-2 and TRBJ1-2; 7 bases match TRBD1. The J segment lost 6 bases and the V segment lost 4 bases, leaving 11 bases of the junction unmatched. This CDR3 spans 15 amino acids. Germline CDR1 and CDR2: SGHAT and FQNNGV. The CDR3 is CASSSNRDSLNGYTF. CDR3 sequence (DNA): TGTGCCAGCAGCTCAAACCGGGACAGTCTGAATGGCTACACCTTC.

The J gene is TRBJ2-1, the V gene TRBV10-3, with a possible D match to TRBD2 (5 bases). This CDR3 spans 14 amino acids. Trimming took 0 bases from V and 9 from J, leaving 12 bases between them. From germline, CDR1 is ENHRY and CDR2 SYGVKD. In nucleotides, the CDR3 is TGTGCCATCAGTGAGTCTGGGGAGCGTAGTGAGCAGTTCTTC. Translating it yields CAISESGERSEQFF.

This rearrangement joins TRBV19 to TRBJ2-6; D is unresolved. In germline, CDR1 is LNHDA, CDR2 SQIVND (reference sequence). This CDR3 has 15 residues. Deletions cut 2 bases from V and 0 bases from J, with 5 bases between. CDR3 nucleotide sequence: TGTGCCAGTAGTATATCAGTCTCTGGGGCCAACGTCCTGACTTTC. It translates to CASSISVSGANVLTF.

This clone was detected many times. Different DNA sequences within this sample yield the same CDR3. This chain uses TRBV27 with TRBJ2-5, with D unresolved. The CDR3 extends over 13 amino acids. CDR1 and CDR2 (germline): MNHEY, SMNVEV (reference sequence). The V end was cut by 3 bases, the J end by 4 bases, with 9 bases between. CDR3 DNA: TGTGCCAGCAGTTTTCGGGTGAGAGAGACCCAGTACTTC. This gives the protein CASSFRVRETQYF.